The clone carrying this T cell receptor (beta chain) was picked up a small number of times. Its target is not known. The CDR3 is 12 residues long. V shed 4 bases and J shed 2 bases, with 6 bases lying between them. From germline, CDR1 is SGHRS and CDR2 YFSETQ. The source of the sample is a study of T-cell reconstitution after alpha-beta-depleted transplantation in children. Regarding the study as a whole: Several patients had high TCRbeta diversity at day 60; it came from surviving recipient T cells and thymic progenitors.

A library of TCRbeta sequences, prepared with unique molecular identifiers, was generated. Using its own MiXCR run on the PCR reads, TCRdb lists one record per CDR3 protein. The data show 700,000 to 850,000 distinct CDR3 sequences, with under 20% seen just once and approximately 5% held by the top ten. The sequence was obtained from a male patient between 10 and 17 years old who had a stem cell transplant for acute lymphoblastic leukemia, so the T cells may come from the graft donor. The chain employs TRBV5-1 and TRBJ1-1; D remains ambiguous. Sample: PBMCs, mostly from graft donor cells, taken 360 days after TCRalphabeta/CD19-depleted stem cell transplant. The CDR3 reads CASSMSNTEAFF. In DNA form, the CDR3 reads TGCGCCAGCAGCATGAGCAACACTGAAGCTTTCTTT.